The 30 T cell receptor beta chains presented below share a single source sample, sequenced in a study of vaccination and CD4 T cells after COVID-19. Sequencing of DNA taken from cultured CD4+ T cells relied on the Oncomine TCR Beta short-read assay. MiXCR was run by TCRdb on the PCR reads, yielding one entry per CDR3 protein. The sample lists some 25,000 distinct CDR3 sequences; around three fifths were seen once. Their specific antigens are unknown. Treatment reported: approximately nine-day PBMC culture with coronavirus spike peptide pools or control peptides (ViraFEST assay). What was sequenced was CD4+ T cells from blood, cultured in vitro. These TCRs come from a human donor who had recovered from COVID-19.

The rearrangement uses TRBV2 and TRBJ2-5; TRBD2 matches 8 bases. This CDR3 has 13 amino acids. From germline, CDR1 is SNHLY and CDR2 FYNNEI. V lost 8 bases to trimming and J lost 4 bases; unmatched junction nucleotides: 6. The CDR3 is CASLPGRAETQYF. The CDR3 DNA is TGTGCCAGCCTCCCCGGGAGGGCAGAGACCCAGTACTTC.

This clonotype was recorded a few times. This chain connects TRBV19 to TRBJ1-5; D remains ambiguous. V dropped 7 bases and J dropped 0 bases, with 13 bases sitting between them. Germline CDR1 and CDR2: LNHDA and SQIVND (reference sequence). The CDR3 is 15 residues long. CDR3 amino acids: CASTGRLYSNQPQHF. The CDR3 region has the DNA TGTGCCAGTACTGGCAGACTATATAGCAATCAGCCCCAGCATTTT.

V gene TRBV24-1 combines with J gene TRBJ1-2, with a possible D match to TRBD1 (6 bases). The germline V gene encodes CDR1 KGHDR and CDR2 SFDVKD. The CDR3 is made up of 13 amino acids. The V end was cut by 5 bases, the J end by 7 bases, with 13 bases between. Written as DNA, the CDR3 is TGTGCCACCAGTGTGGGGGCAGGGTTTGGCTACACCTTC. Translating gives CATSVGAGFGYTF.

This clonotype was counted a single time. The chain recombines TRBV6-5 with TRBJ2-3; D is uncertain. Per the germline V gene, CDR1 is MNHEY and CDR2 is SVGAGI. The CDR3 runs to 15 residues. Trimming left V 2 bases short and J 2 bases short, with 11 bases between. The CDR3 here is CASSYGWASTDTQYF. Here the CDR3 DNA reads TGTGCCAGCAGTTACGGCTGGGCTTCCACAGATACGCAGTATTTT.

In this sample, this clonotype turned up a few times. CDR3 nucleotide sequence: TGCAGTGCCCAGAGAAACACTGAAGCTTTCTTT. This gives the protein CSAQRNTEAFF. This chain links TRBV20-1 with TRBJ1-1; no definite D call. Per the germline V gene, CDR1 is DFQATT and CDR2 is SNEGSKA (reference sequence). CDR3 length: 11 amino acids. V was clipped by 6 bases and J by 2 bases, with 7 bases between them.

V gene TRBV12-3 or TRBV12-4 combines with J gene TRBJ1-1; D unclear. V shed 2 bases and J shed 0 bases, with 4 bases lying between them. The CDR3 covers 13 residues. CDR3 region: CASSLFLNTEAFF. CDR3 bases: TGTGCCAGCAGTTTATTTCTGAACACTGAAGCTTTCTTT.

The rearrangement joins TRBV7-9 to TRBJ2-4; 7 positions match TRBD1. The V segment lost 0 bases and the J segment 6 bases; nucleotides outside the gene matches: 8. CDR1 is SEHNR and CDR2 is FQNEAQ in the germline V gene (reference sequence). The CDR3 loop spans 16 amino acids. CDR3 DNA sequence: TGTGCCAGCAGCTTAGCAATAGGCCGGGACAGAAACATTCAGTACTTC. As protein: CASSLAIGRDRNIQYF.

The rearrangement uses TRBV11-2 and TRBJ1-2, with 9 positions matching TRBD1. Germline V lookup: CDR1 SGHAT, CDR2 FQNNGV. The CDR3 has 15 residues. J gave up 7 bases and V 2 bases, and 8 bases lay outside the gene matches. This chain's CDR3 is CASSLTPGTGSGYTF. The DNA of the CDR3 is TGTGCCAGCAGCTTAACACCAGGGACAGGGAGTGGCTACACCTTC.

The chain couples TRBV12-3 or TRBV12-4 to TRBJ2-7; D may be TRBD1 (6 bases). Trimming took off 6 bases at V and 3 bases at J, with 12 bases between the two ends. The CDR3 is 13 amino acids. The CDR3 protein is CASSGTGYYEQYF. The CDR3 nucleotides are TGTGCCAGCAGCGGAACAGGGTACTACGAGCAGTACTTC.

This chain connects TRBV20-1 to TRBJ1-2; TRBD1 might be the D (6 bases). V was shortened by 1 base and J by 7 bases, with 10 bases between the two germline ends. Germline-derived CDR1 and CDR2 are DFQATT and SNEGSKA (reference sequence). The CDR3 extends over 12 amino acids. In DNA form, the CDR3 reads TGCAGTGCTAGAGTAGGGGGGTCTGGCTACACCTTC. Translated: CSARVGGSGYTF.

This clonotype was counted a few times. CDR3 nucleotide sequence: TGCGCCAGCAGCCCCCTGGGGCAGGGGGGCTACGAGCAGTACTTC. Amino acid sequence: CASSPLGQGGYEQYF. The chain links TRBV4-1 to TRBJ2-7; D might be TRBD1 (7 bases). CDR1 and CDR2 (germline): MGHRA, YSYEKL. The CDR3 is made up of 15 amino acids. V was cut by 4 bases and J by 3 bases, with 16 bases left in between.

V and J are TRBV27 and TRBJ2-3; 9 bases match TRBD2. CDR1 and CDR2 from the germline V gene are MNHEY and SMNVEV (reference sequence). This CDR3 has 18 residues. V was pared by 4 bases and J by 3 bases, with 14 bases of the junction left unmatched. The DNA of the CDR3 is TGTGCCAGCAGTTGGTTTCCTGGCGGGAGGGCCAGGACAGATACGCAGTATTTT. It yields the protein CASSWFPGGRARTDTQYF.

The V gene is TRBV7-9, the J gene TRBJ2-3, with TRBD2 matching 10 bases. The CDR3 has 15 residues. Germline V gene lookup returns CDR1 SEHNR and CDR2 FQNEAQ (reference sequence). V was pared by 5 bases and J by 4 bases, with 6 bases of the junction left unmatched. The CDR3 nucleotides are TGTGCCAGCAGCGTTGTGGGGACTAGCGCAGATACGCAGTATTTT. It translates to CASSVVGTSADTQYF.

The J gene is TRBJ1-5, the V gene TRBV20-1; possible D gene TRBD1, 5 bases. The V end lost 2 bases, the J end lost 1 base, and 15 bases lay between the germline ends. Looked up from germline, CDR1 is DFQATT and CDR2 is SNEGSKA (reference sequence). The CDR3 is 16 amino acids. In DNA, the CDR3 is TGCAGTGCTAGACCCGACAGCTTCATGAGCAATCAGCCCCAGCATTTT. As protein: CSARPDSFMSNQPQHF.

The rearrangement joins TRBV24-1 to TRBJ2-2; 8 bases align to TRBD2. The CDR3 length is 15 residues. The ends lost 5 bases at V and 2 bases at J; junction bases unmatched: 3. Germline values: CDR1 KGHDR, CDR2 SFDVKD. This chain's CDR3 is CATSGTSGNTGELFF. CDR3 DNA sequence: TGTGCCACCAGTGGCACTAGCGGTAACACCGGGGAGCTGTTTTTT.

The CDR3 reads CAIPQADDSNQPQHF. In nucleotides, the CDR3 is TGTGCCATCCCACAGGCCGACGATAGCAATCAGCCCCAGCATTTT. V and J are TRBV19 and TRBJ1-5; D is perhaps TRBD1 (5 bases). The CDR3 runs 15 residues. Germline V gene lookup returns CDR1 LNHDA and CDR2 SQIVND (reference sequence). Trimming pared 10 bases from V and 0 bases from J, leaving 16 bases between.

V is TRBV6-2 or TRBV6-3 and J is TRBJ2-7, with TRBD1 matching 10 bases. The CDR3 spans 15 residues. The germline gives CDR1 MNHEY, CDR2 SVGEGT. The junction had 8 bases not matched to a gene; V was cut back by 4 bases and J by 5 bases. DNA for the CDR3: TGTGCCAGCAGTTTCCCCGGGACAGGGGTCAACGAGCAGTACTTC. Protein product: CASSFPGTGVNEQYF.

The chain is built from TRBV20-1 and TRBJ1-6; the match to TRBD1 covers 10 bases. CDR3 length: 17 residues. Trimming at V came to 6 bases and at J to 0 bases, leaving 8 bases not matched to a gene. Germline V lookup: CDR1 DFQATT, CDR2 SNEGSKA (reference sequence). The CDR3 here is CSAQRDRGYSYNSPLHF. The CDR3 DNA reads TGCAGTGCGCAGCGGGACAGGGGCTACTCCTATAATTCACCCCTCCACTTT.

The chain uses TRBV7-2 and TRBJ1-1, with D perhaps matching TRBD1 (6 bases). The CDR3 extends over 13 amino acids. Looked up from germline, CDR1 is SGHTA and CDR2 is FQGNSA. The ends were cut back, 4 bases at V and 3 bases at J, with 9 bases in the middle. CDR3: CASSSTGYTEAFF. The CDR3 DNA reads as TGTGCCAGCAGCTCAACAGGGTACACTGAAGCTTTCTTT.

V is TRBV5-6 and J is TRBJ2-5; the D gene is possibly TRBD2 (5 bases). CDR3 length equals 15 residues. Germline CDR1 reads SGHDT; CDR2 reads YYEEEE. Between the trimmed V and J ends, which lost 4 bases and 4 bases, there was a span of 17 bases. CDR3 loop: CASSPGRDRGETQYF. The CDR3 nucleotides read TGTGCCAGCAGCCCCGGACGGGATCGAGGAGAGACCCAGTACTTC.

The chain carries TRBV11-2 and TRBJ2-7; no firm D call. The CDR3 contains 15 residues. Germline CDR1 is SGHAT and CDR2 is FQNNGV. V dropped 5 bases and J dropped 0 bases, with 14 bases sitting between them. CDR3 DNA sequence: TGTGCCAGCAGCCCCCCTACACTTTACTCCTACGAGCAGTACTTC. This gives the protein CASSPPTLYSYEQYF. The variable domain in full, with the rest retrieved from reference TRBV11-2 and TRBJ2-7, is EAGVAQSPRYKIIEKRQSVAFWCNPISGHATLYWYQQILGQGPKLLIQFQNNGVVDDSQLPKDRFSAERLKGVDSTLKIQPAKLEDSAVYLCASSPPTLYSYEQYFGPGTRLTVT.

The rearrangement uses TRBV27 and TRBJ2-1; TRBD1 matches 8 bases. J gave up 8 bases and V 5 bases, and 5 bases lay outside the gene matches. The germline V gene encodes CDR1 MNHEY and CDR2 SMNVEV (reference sequence). The CDR3 spans 13 residues. CDR3 bases: TGTGCCAGCAGTCGCTCGACAGGGGATGAGCAGTTCTTC. Protein sequence: CASSRSTGDEQFF.

V is TRBV19 and J is TRBJ2-7; 12 bases map to TRBD1. Trimming cost V 5 bases and J 4 bases; bases outside gene matches: 6. The CDR3 totals 15 residues. Germline-derived CDR1 and CDR2 are LNHDA and SQIVND (reference sequence). This chain's CDR3 is CASSPEGQGAYEQYF. The CDR3 DNA follows: TGTGCCAGTAGTCCCGAGGGACAGGGGGCGTACGAGCAGTACTTC.

This clonotype was recorded a few times. J is TRBJ2-1 and V is TRBV11-2; TRBD2 agrees at 7 bases. The CDR3 has 15 amino acids. Unmatched junction bases numbered 5, after V lost 0 bases and J lost 6 bases. The germline gives CDR1 SGHAT, CDR2 FQNNGV. The CDR3 reads CASSLDRLATNEQFF. CDR3 DNA: TGTGCCAGCAGCTTAGATAGACTAGCCACCAATGAGCAGTTCTTC.

The CDR3, as DNA: TGTGCCAGCAGCCCTAGGGGTGGGCGGATAACCAATGAGCAGTTCTTC. Amino acids: CASSPRGGRITNEQFF. The chain joins TRBV7-2 to TRBJ2-1; maybe TRBD1 (5 bases). Germline-derived CDR1 and CDR2 are SGHTA and FQGNSA. The CDR3 length is 16 residues. V dropped 5 bases and J dropped 6 bases, with 20 bases sitting between them.

The rearrangement uses TRBV6-2 or TRBV6-3 and TRBJ2-7, with 7 bases that match TRBD1. The CDR3 contains 14 residues. After removal of 5 bases from V and 4 bases from J, the junction contained 8 bases not matched to a gene. CDR1 and CDR2 from the germline V gene are MNHEY and SVGEGT. The DNA for the CDR3 is TGTGCCAGCAGTCCCTCGGAGGACAGGTACGAGCAGTACTTC. The encoded protein is CASSPSEDRYEQYF.

This chain links TRBV28 with TRBJ1-2; TRBD1 aligns across 7 bases. After removal of 2 bases from V and 4 bases from J, the junction contained 7 bases not matched to a gene. There are 15 residues in the CDR3. Germline assignment: CDR1 MDHEN and CDR2 SYDVKM. CDR3 sequence reads: CASSLSQGGVYGYTF. CDR3 nucleotide sequence: TGTGCCAGCAGTTTAAGCCAGGGGGGCGTCTATGGCTACACCTTC.

This sequence joins TRBV10-2 and TRBJ2-2, with 8 nucleotides matching TRBD2. V lost 7 bases to trimming and J lost 3 bases; unmatched junction nucleotides: 4. Germline assignment: CDR1 WSHSY and CDR2 SAAADI. CDR3 length: 14 residues. CDR3: CASTGRADTGELFF. CDR3 sequence (DNA): TGCGCCAGCACCGGGAGGGCCGACACCGGGGAGCTGTTTTTT.

This clonotype has just a few counts. V is TRBV6-2 or TRBV6-3 and J is TRBJ2-7, with D maybe TRBD1 (5 bases). With 7 bases removed from V and 2 bases from J, the gap between germline ends came to 18 bases. The CDR3 extends over 15 amino acids. Germline V gene data show CDR1 as MNHEY and CDR2 as SVGEGT. The CDR3, as DNA: TGTGCCAGCACCCGAGGTAGACAGAGAACCTACGAGCAGTACTTC. The encoded protein is CASTRGRQRTYEQYF.

CDR3 protein: CASSSSSVGNTIYF. DNA for the CDR3: TGTGCCAGCAGTAGTAGCTCGGTTGGAAACACCATATATTTT. The chain couples TRBV12-3 or TRBV12-4 to TRBJ1-3, with D hard to call. The CDR3 loop spans 14 amino acids. V dropped 5 bases and J dropped 3 bases, with 11 bases sitting between them.